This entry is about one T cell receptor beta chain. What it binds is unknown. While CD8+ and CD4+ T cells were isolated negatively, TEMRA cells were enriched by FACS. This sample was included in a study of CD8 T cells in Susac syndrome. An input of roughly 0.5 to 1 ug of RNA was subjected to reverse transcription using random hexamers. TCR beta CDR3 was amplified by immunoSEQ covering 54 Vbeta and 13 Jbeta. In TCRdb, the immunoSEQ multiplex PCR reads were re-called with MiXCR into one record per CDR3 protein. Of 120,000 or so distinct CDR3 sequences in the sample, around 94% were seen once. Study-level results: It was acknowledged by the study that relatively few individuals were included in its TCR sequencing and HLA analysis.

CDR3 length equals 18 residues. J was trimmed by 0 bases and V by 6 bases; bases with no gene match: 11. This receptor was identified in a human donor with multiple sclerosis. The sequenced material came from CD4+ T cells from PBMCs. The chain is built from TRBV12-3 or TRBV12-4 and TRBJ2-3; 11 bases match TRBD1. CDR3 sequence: CASSPDRGRFSSTDTQYF. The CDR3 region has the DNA TGTGCCAGCAGCCCGGACAGGGGGCGATTTTCTAGCACAGATACGCAGTATTTT.